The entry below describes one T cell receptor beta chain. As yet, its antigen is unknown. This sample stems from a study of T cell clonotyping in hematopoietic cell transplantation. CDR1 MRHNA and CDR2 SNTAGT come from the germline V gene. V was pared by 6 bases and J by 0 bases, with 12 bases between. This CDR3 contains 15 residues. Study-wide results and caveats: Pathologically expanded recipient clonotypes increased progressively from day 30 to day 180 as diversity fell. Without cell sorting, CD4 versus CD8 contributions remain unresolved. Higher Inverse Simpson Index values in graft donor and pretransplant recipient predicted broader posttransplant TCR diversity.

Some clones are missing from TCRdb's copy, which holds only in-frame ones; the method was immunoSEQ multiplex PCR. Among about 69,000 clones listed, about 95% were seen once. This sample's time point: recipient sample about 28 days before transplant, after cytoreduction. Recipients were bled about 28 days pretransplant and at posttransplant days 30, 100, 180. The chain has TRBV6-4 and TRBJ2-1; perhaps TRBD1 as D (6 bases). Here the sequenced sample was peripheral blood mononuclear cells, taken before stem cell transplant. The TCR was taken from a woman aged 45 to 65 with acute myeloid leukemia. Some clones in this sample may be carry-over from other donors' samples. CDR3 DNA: TGTGCCAGCAGAGAGACAGGCAGCTCCTACAATGAGCAGTTCTTC. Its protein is CASRETGSSYNEQFF.